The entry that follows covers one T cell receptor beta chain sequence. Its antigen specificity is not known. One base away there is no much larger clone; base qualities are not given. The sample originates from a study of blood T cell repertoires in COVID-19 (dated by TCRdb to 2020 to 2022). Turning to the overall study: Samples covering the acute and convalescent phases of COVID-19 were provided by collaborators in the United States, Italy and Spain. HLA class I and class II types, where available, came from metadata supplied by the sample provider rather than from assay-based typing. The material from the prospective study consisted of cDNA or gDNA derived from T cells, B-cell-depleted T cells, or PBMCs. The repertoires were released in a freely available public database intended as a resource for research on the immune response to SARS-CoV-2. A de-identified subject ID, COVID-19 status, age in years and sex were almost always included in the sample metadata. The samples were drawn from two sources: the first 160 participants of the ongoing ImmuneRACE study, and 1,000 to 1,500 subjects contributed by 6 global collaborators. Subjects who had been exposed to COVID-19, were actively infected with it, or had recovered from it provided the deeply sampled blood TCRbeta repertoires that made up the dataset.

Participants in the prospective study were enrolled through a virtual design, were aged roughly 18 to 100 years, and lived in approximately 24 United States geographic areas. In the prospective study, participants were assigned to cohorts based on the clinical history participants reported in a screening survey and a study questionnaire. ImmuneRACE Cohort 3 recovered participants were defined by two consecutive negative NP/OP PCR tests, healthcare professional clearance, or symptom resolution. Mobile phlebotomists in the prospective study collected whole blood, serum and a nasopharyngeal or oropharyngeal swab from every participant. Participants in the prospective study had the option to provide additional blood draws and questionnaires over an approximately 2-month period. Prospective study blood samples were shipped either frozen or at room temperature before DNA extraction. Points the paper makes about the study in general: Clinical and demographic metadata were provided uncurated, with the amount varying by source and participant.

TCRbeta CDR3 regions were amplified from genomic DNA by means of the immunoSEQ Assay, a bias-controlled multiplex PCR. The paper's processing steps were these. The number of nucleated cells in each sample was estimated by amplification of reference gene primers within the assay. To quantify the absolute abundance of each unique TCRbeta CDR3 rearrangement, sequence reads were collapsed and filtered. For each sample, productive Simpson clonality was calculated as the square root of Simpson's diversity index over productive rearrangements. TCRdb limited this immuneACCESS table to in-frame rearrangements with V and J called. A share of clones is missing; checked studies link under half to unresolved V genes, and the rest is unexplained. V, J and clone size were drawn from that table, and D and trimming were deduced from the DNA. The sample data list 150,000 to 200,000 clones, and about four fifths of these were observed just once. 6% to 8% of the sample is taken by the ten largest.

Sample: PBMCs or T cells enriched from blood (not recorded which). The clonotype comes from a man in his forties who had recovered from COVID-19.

The CDR3 protein is CASSRSGGGVYEQYF. The DNA sequence reads TGTGCCAGCAGCCGGTCGGGCGGGGGGGTATACGAGCAGTACTTC. The rearrangement joined TRBV5-4 to TRBJ2-7, and TRBD2 matches 9 of the central bases. Counted from cysteine to phenylalanine, this CDR3 has 15 amino acids. The CDR3 DNA has 45 bases and is translated from base 1. V trim: 4 bases; J trim: 4 bases; unmatched bases: 9. The germline V gene (reference sequence) supplies CDR1 SGHNT and CDR2 YYREEE. The entire variable domain, with the stretches around the CDR3 drawn from the reference TRBV5-4 and TRBJ2-7 proteins, is ETGVTQSPTHLIKTRGQQVTLRCSSQSGHNTVSWYQQALGQGPQFIFQYYREEENGRGNFPPRFSGLQFPNYSSELNVNALELDDSALYLCASSRSGGGVYEQYFGPGTRLTVT.